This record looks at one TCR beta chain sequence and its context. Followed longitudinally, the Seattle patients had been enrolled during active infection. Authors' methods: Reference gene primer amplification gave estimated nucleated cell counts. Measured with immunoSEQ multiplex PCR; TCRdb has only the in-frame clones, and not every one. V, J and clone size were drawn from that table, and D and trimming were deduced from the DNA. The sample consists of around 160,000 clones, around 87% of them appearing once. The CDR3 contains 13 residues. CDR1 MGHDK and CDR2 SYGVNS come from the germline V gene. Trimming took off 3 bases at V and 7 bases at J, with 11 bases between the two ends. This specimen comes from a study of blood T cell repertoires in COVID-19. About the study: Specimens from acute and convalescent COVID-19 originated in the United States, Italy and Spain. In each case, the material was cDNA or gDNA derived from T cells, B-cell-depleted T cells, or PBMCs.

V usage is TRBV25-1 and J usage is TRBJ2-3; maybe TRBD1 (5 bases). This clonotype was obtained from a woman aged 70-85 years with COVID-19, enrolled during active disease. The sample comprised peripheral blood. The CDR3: CASSDPGANTQYF. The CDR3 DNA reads TGTGCCAGCAGTGACCCTGGGGCAAATACGCAGTATTTT.